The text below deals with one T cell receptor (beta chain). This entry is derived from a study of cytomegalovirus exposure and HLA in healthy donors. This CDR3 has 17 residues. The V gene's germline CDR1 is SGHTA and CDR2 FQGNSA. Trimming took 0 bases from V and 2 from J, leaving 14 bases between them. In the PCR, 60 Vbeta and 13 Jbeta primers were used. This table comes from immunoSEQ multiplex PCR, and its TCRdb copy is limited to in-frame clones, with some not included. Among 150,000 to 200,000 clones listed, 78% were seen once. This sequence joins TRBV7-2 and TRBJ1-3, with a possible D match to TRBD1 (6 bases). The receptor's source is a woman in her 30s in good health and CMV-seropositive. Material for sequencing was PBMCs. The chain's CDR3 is CASSLAVDRGTGNTIYF. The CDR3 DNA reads TGTGCCAGCAGCTTAGCCGTGGACAGAGGCACTGGAAACACCATATATTTT.